This TCR beta chain comes out of a study of cytomegalovirus exposure and HLA in healthy donors. Broader study findings: It was reported that the classifier diagnosed cytomegalovirus status with high specificity and sensitivity in both the original and validation cohorts. Under in vitro conditions, three CMV-associated chains were confirmed as specific for CMV antigens. In a later analysis, TCR association rates varied by HLA locus: DRB1 most, HLA-C fewest.

Turning to this clone: Its antigen is unidentified.

With 60 Vbeta and 13 Jbeta primers, the PCR was carried out. Some clones are missing from TCRdb's copy, which holds only in-frame ones; the method was immunoSEQ multiplex PCR. The data contain approximately 150,000 clones, roughly 75% of them singletons. V lost 3 bases and J lost 5, with 16 bases in between. Germline-derived CDR1 and CDR2 are SGHDN and FVKESK. The CDR3 totals 15 residues. The receptor was derived from a female donor in good health and CMV-seronegative. The sequencing input was PBMCs. The V call is TRBV14, the J call TRBJ2-5, with TRBD2 as a possible D gene (5 bases). The CDR3 DNA reads as TGTGCCAGCAGCCATTATGCCCTAGCCGGGGAGACCCAGTACTTC. Translation: CASSHYALAGETQYF.